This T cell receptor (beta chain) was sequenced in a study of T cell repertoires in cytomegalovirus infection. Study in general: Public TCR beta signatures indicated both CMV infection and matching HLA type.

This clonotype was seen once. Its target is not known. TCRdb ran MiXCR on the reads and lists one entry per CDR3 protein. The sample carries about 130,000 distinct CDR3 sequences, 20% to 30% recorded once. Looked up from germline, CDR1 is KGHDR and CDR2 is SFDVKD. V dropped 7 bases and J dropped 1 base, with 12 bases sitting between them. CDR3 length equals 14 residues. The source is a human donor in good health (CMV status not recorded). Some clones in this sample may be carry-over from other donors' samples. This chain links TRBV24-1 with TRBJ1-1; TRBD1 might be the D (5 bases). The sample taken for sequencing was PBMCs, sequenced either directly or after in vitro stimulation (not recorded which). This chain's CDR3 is CATRGGDRNTEAFF. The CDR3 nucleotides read TGTGCCACCAGGGGAGGGGATAGGAACACTGAAGCTTTCTTT.